The 28 T cell receptor beta chains below all came from one sample that was sequenced in a study of T-cell memory formation after mild COVID-19. TCRdb used MiXCR to reprocess the 5' RACE reads, holding one entry per CDR3 protein. The sample records 580,000 or so distinct CDR3 sequences, 15% to 20% being singletons. The specimen was PBMCs or a T cell subset sorted from them (not recorded which). These receptors originate from an adult woman who had mild COVID-19 (a few samples of this study predate the infection). Cell type and time point are not known.

The rearrangement uses TRBV11-2 and TRBJ1-2, with D tentatively TRBD1 (6 bases). The CDR3 extends over 14 amino acids. Trimming took off 0 bases at V and 8 bases at J, with 13 bases between the two ends. In germline, CDR1 is SGHAT, CDR2 FQNNGV. Written as DNA, the CDR3 is TGTGCCAGCAGCTTAGACGGGGGCGGAGGAGGCTACACCTTC. Translating gives CASSLDGGGGGYTF.

The chain links TRBV7-3 to TRBJ2-1, with a possible D match to TRBD2 (5 bases). The CDR3 length is 15 residues. From germline, CDR1 is SGHTA and CDR2 FQGTGA. V lost 0 bases and J lost 2, with 8 bases in between. The CDR3 loop is CASSLTSVTYNEQFF. The CDR3 bases are TGTGCCAGCAGCTTAACTAGCGTGACCTACAATGAGCAGTTCTTC.

This clonotype was detected only a few times. The J gene is TRBJ1-2, the V gene TRBV20-1; weak D call: TRBD1 (5 bases). V was shortened by 1 base and J by 3 bases, with 15 bases between the two germline ends. The CDR3 contains 15 residues. The germline V gene encodes CDR1 DFQATT and CDR2 SNEGSKA (reference sequence). The CDR3: CSARVGGKADYGYTF. CDR3 DNA sequence: TGCAGTGCTAGAGTGGGGGGGAAAGCGGACTATGGCTACACCTTC.

A remark on this clonotype: A read error may explain this, as a much larger clone is one base away. The chain joins TRBV29-1 to TRBJ2-5; D uncertain. Looked up from germline, CDR1 is SQVTM and CDR2 is ANQGSEA. The CDR3 contains 11 residues. V lost 2 bases, J lost 5 bases, and 6 bases lay in between. The CDR3 reads CSVESFETQYF. DNA for the CDR3: TGCAGCGTTGAATCCTTCGAGACCCAGTACTTC.

The CDR3 DNA sequence: TGTGCCAGCAGTTACTCGTTGGCGGGAGTCAGCACCGGGGAGCTGTTTTTT. Translation gives CASSYSLAGVSTGELFF. V is TRBV6-6 and J is TRBJ2-2; 7 bases map to TRBD2. The CDR3 length is 17 residues. Germline values: CDR1 MNHNY, CDR2 SVGAGI (reference sequence). Trimming at V came to 0 bases and at J to 4 bases, leaving 8 bases not matched to a gene.

For the CDR3, the DNA is TGCGCCAGCAGCCACCCTCCCCTTCGGGAGAGGTTGGACGAGCAGTACTTC. Amino acid sequence: CASSHPPLRERLDEQYF. The rearrangement joins TRBV4-1 to TRBJ2-7; the D gene is possibly TRBD2 (6 bases). The CDR3 is 17 residues long. Trimming stripped 3 bases from V and 5 bases from J, with 23 bases between. CDR1 and CDR2 (germline): MGHRA, YSYEKL.

The chain is built from TRBV25-1 and TRBJ2-5; D call uncertain. Trimming pared 6 bases from V and 5 bases from J, leaving 16 bases between. Germline V gene sequence: CDR1 MGHDK, CDR2 SYGVNS. The CDR3 consists of 14 residues. The CDR3, as DNA: TGTGCCAGCAGAGACTGGGGTGGTGGGGAGACCCAGTACTTC. Its translation is CASRDWGGGETQYF.

As DNA, the CDR3 is TGTGCCAGCAGCTTTGGGGCTTGGAACACTGAAGCTTTCTTT. Amino acids: CASSFGAWNTEAFF. V and J are TRBV7-8 and TRBJ1-1, with TRBD1 as a possible D gene (5 bases). With 3 bases removed from V and 1 base from J, the gap between germline ends came to 9 bases. This CDR3 is 14 amino acids long. Germline V gene sequence: CDR1 SGHVS, CDR2 FQNEAQ.

This clonotype came up a few times. The chain employs TRBV19 and TRBJ2-7, with 8 bases that match TRBD1. Germline V gives CDR1 LNHDA, CDR2 SQIVND (reference sequence). The trim removed 2 bases at V and 0 bases at J, leaving 0 bases unmatched. This CDR3 has 14 amino acids. CDR3 protein: CASSIQGASYEQYF. Here the CDR3 DNA reads TGTGCCAGTAGTATACAGGGGGCCTCCTACGAGCAGTACTTC.

Only a few counts were recorded for this clonotype. CDR3 nucleotides: TGCAGTGCTAGAGATTTCCAGGGGGCTATGAACACTGAAGCTTTCTTT. Protein sequence: CSARDFQGAMNTEAFF. The rearrangement joins TRBV20-1 to TRBJ1-1, with TRBD1 matching 8 bases. V lost 0 bases to trimming and J lost 0 bases; unmatched junction nucleotides: 6. This CDR3 has 16 amino acids. In germline, CDR1 is DFQATT, CDR2 SNEGSKA (reference sequence).

The table lists this clonotype with a few counts. V gene TRBV5-4 combines with J gene TRBJ2-5; D is unclear. Germline CDR1 is SGHNT and CDR2 is YYREEE (reference sequence). This CDR3 spans 14 amino acids. Trimming took off 4 bases at V and 2 bases at J, with 12 bases between the two ends. In nucleotides, the CDR3 is TGTGCCAGCAGCCCCCGGGTGGGGCAAGAGACCCAGTACTTC. Translating gives CASSPRVGQETQYF.

V usage is TRBV12-3 or TRBV12-4 and J usage is TRBJ1-1; 7 bases align to TRBD1. The length of the CDR3 is 10 residues. V was clipped by 7 bases and J by 8 bases; unmatched bases: 1. CDR3 nucleotides: TGTGCCAGCAAACAGGGGGAAGCTTTCTTT. Encoded protein: CASKQGEAFF.

The chain links TRBV6-2 or TRBV6-3 to TRBJ2-1; 7 bases fit TRBD2. Germline CDR1 is MNHEY and CDR2 is SVGEGT. The trim removed 2 bases at V and 6 bases at J, leaving 13 bases unmatched. This CDR3 contains 17 residues. DNA of the CDR3: TGTGCCAGCAGTTACCGATTCGGACTAGAAAAGGCCAATGAGCAGTTCTTC. Protein sequence: CASSYRFGLEKANEQFF.

This clonotype came up many times. The chain uses TRBV18 and TRBJ2-3; perhaps TRBD2 as D (5 bases). V lost 3 bases, J lost 3 bases, and 10 bases lay in between. CDR1 is KGHSH, CDR2 LQKENI, per germline. This CDR3 has 14 amino acids. In nucleotides, the CDR3 is TGTGCCAGCTCACCCCTGGACTCGACAGATACGCAGTATTTT. This codes for CASSPLDSTDTQYF.

The genes are TRBV29-1 and TRBJ1-1; 7 bases agree with TRBD1. Germline V lookup: CDR1 SQVTM, CDR2 ANQGSEA. The V and J ends lost 1 base and 3 bases, in that order; junction bases with no gene match: 11. There are 16 residues in the CDR3. CDR3 protein: CSVEGGGRSVYTEAFF. The DNA for the CDR3 is TGCAGCGTTGAAGGAGGGGGCCGATCTGTCTACACTGAAGCTTTCTTT.

In this sample, this clonotype turned up a few times. As DNA, the CDR3 is TGTGCCAGCAGCCAAGATTTGGGACAGGGGTTCGAGCAGTACTTC. Translation: CASSQDLGQGFEQYF. The chain is built from TRBV3-1 and TRBJ2-7, with 10 bases aligning to TRBD1. The CDR3 spans 15 residues. The junction had 5 bases not matched to a gene; V was cut back by 0 bases and J by 6 bases. CDR1 is LGHDT and CDR2 is YNNKEL in the germline V gene (reference sequence).

The chain employs TRBV10-2 and TRBJ2-7, with D tentatively TRBD1 (7 bases). Germline CDR1 WSHSY, CDR2 SAAADI. The V gene lost 10 bases and the J gene lost 2 bases, with 15 bases spanning the gap. The CDR3 runs to 13 residues. The CDR3 spells CATRGDRAYEQYF. CDR3 DNA sequence: TGCGCCACCAGGGGGGACAGAGCCTACGAGCAGTACTTC.

This clonotype was observed a handful of times. The V gene is TRBV29-1, the J gene TRBJ2-3; 8 bases fit TRBD2. Germline-derived CDR1 and CDR2 are SQVTM and ANQGSEA. The CDR3 is made up of 13 amino acids. V was pared by 2 bases and J by 3 bases, with 1 base of the junction left unmatched. CDR3 sequence (DNA): TGCAGCGTTGAACGCGGGAGGACAGATACGCAGTATTTT. This codes for CSVERGRTDTQYF.

This clonotype has a handful of counts. The V call is TRBV5-6, the J call TRBJ2-7; D not resolved. V lost 3 bases and J lost 6, with 16 bases in between. This CDR3 region has 14 residues. CDR1 is SGHDT, CDR2 YYEEEE, per germline. The CDR3 loop is CASSSGSSRPEQYF. The CDR3 bases are TGTGCCAGCAGCTCTGGGTCGTCCCGCCCCGAGCAGTACTTC.

This clonotype was found a few times. This chain links TRBV29-1 with TRBJ2-7; a weak D match, TRBD1 (6 bases). V was pared by 4 bases and J by 10 bases, with 20 bases between. The CDR3 has 13 residues. Germline V gene sequence: CDR1 SQVTM, CDR2 ANQGSEA. CDR3 loop: CSVVRGTDGRQYF. The CDR3, as DNA: TGCAGCGTTGTAAGGGGGACGGACGGCCGACAGTACTTC.

The sample holds a few counts of this clonotype. This chain connects TRBV29-1 to TRBJ2-5; 8 bases map to TRBD1. CDR3 length equals 15 residues. Losses at the gene ends were 4 bases for V and 1 base for J; bases not matched to a gene: 8. The germline V gene encodes CDR1 SQVTM and CDR2 ANQGSEA. In nucleotides, the CDR3 is TGCAGCGTTGTCCTTGGACAGGGCGCCCAAGAGACCCAGTACTTC. Its protein product is CSVVLGQGAQETQYF.

V gene TRBV15 combines with J gene TRBJ2-7; tentative D call: TRBD2 (6 bases). This CDR3 is 15 amino acids long. Trimming removed 3 bases at V and 3 bases at J, with 15 bases between. CDR1 is LNHNV, CDR2 YYDKDF, per germline (reference sequence). CDR3 region: CATSRAGTESYEQYF. Written as DNA, the CDR3 is TGTGCCACCAGCAGGGCAGGGACTGAGAGCTACGAGCAGTACTTC.

This clonotype appeared a few times. This chain connects TRBV20-1 to TRBJ2-7, with TRBD2 matching 8 bases. Germline V lookup: CDR1 DFQATT, CDR2 SNEGSKA (reference sequence). The CDR3 runs 13 residues. This chain's CDR3 is CKAGGTSGYEQYF. CDR3 DNA: TGCAAAGCCGGAGGGACTAGTGGCTACGAGCAGTACTTC.

The chain joins TRBV12-3 or TRBV12-4 to TRBJ2-1; 16 bases are shared with TRBD2. V trimming: 5 bases; J trimming: 1 base; junction bases outside the gene matches: 5. The CDR3 runs 18 residues. The CDR3 nucleotides read TGTGCCAGCAGTCCGGGACTAGCGGGAGGGGGTTCCTACAATGAGCAGTTCTTC. Encoded protein: CASSPGLAGGGSYNEQFF.

This clonotype was detected only a few times. J is TRBJ2-1 and V is TRBV6-2 or TRBV6-3; 7 bases line up with TRBD2. Germline V lookup: CDR1 MNHEY, CDR2 SVGEGT. Germline trimming cut 0 bases from V and 12 bases from J; bases unmatched to any gene: 2. The CDR3 totals 12 residues. CDR3 bases: TGTGCCAGCAGTTACTCGACGGGGGGGCAGTTCTTC. It is translated as CASSYSTGGQFF.

V is TRBV9 and J is TRBJ2-5; TRBD2 matches 8 bases. The CDR3 extends over 15 amino acids. CDR1 and CDR2 (germline): SGDLS, YYNGEE. The ends lost 3 bases at V and 2 bases at J; junction bases unmatched: 6. CDR3 bases: TGTGCCAGCAGCGCCCAACTAGCGGAACAAGAGACCCAGTACTTC. Translated: CASSAQLAEQETQYF.

This sequence joins TRBV9 and TRBJ2-7, with 11 positions matching TRBD1. Germline CDR1 and CDR2: SGDLS and YYNGEE. J was trimmed by 3 bases and V by 3 bases; bases with no gene match: 2. The CDR3 has 14 amino acids. The CDR3, as DNA: TGTGCCAGCAGCGCGGACAGGGGGCACTACGAGCAGTACTTC. Its protein is CASSADRGHYEQYF.

This clonotype has just a few counts. The chain uses TRBV20-1 and TRBJ2-2; D remains ambiguous. This CDR3 comprises 16 residues. Trimming shortened V by 3 bases and J by 5 bases, and 19 bases separated the two germline ends. Germline loops: CDR1 DFQATT, CDR2 SNEGSKA (reference sequence). CDR3: CSARNQIGSTTGELFF. Written as DNA, the CDR3 is TGCAGTGCTAGGAATCAAATCGGGTCTACAACCGGGGAGCTGTTTTTT.